The 10 T cell receptor beta chains presented below share a single source sample, sequenced in a study of blood T cell repertoires in COVID-19. The method was immunoSEQ multiplex PCR; TCRdb's version includes in-frame clones alone and lacks a portion of them. The data show 75,000 to 90,000 clones, approximately 85% seen once. The source material was peripheral blood. These receptors originate from a middle-aged man with active COVID-19.

The V call is TRBV11-2, the J call TRBJ2-1, with D perhaps TRBD2 (7 bases). This CDR3 comprises 15 residues. Germline values: CDR1 SGHAT, CDR2 FQNNGV. The ends were cut back, 3 bases at V and 7 bases at J, with 16 bases in the middle. CDR3 loop: CASSFRGGPRNEQFF. The CDR3 nucleotides read TGTGCCAGCAGCTTTAGGGGGGGGCCACGGAATGAGCAGTTCTTC.

This chain joins TRBV4-2 and TRBJ1-6; 8 bases map to TRBD1. This CDR3 region has 16 residues. CDR1 is LGHNA, CDR2 YNFKEQ, per germline. V shed 4 bases, J shed 10 bases, and the junction held 12 bases outside the gene matches. The CDR3 sequence: CASSRLDRGRGSPLHF. CDR3 nucleotide sequence: TGTGCCAGCAGCCGCCTCGACAGGGGTCGAGGGTCACCCCTCCACTTT.

The V call is TRBV30, the J call TRBJ2-5, with D uncertain. CDR3 length equals 11 residues. Germline V gives CDR1 GTSNPN, CDR2 SVGIG (reference sequence). V shed 3 bases and J shed 6 bases, with 8 bases lying between them. As DNA, the CDR3 is TGTGCCTGGAGATTGGCCCAGACCCAGTACTTC. Translated, it gives CAWRLAQTQYF.

This clone was seen a few times. The V call is TRBV6-5, the J call TRBJ1-1; D might be TRBD1 (6 bases). V gave up 7 bases and J gave up 2 bases, with 14 bases separating them. The germline V gene has CDR1 MNHEY and CDR2 SVGAGI. The CDR3 runs 14 residues. DNA for the CDR3: TGTGCCAGCATCCGGACAGACGTTAACACTGAAGCTTTCTTT. Amino acid sequence: CASIRTDVNTEAFF.

The chain uses TRBV6-5 and TRBJ1-1; possible D gene TRBD1, 5 bases. Trimming took 4 bases from V and 1 from J, leaving 10 bases between them. The CDR3 runs 14 residues. Germline CDR1 and CDR2: MNHEY and SVGAGI. The CDR3 is CASSFQGSNTEAFF. The CDR3 DNA sequence: TGTGCCAGCAGTTTCCAGGGCTCGAACACTGAAGCTTTCTTT.

V and J are TRBV5-6 and TRBJ1-2, with D possibly TRBD1 on 5 matching bases. V was pared by 1 base and J by 7 bases, with 20 bases between. Germline assignment: CDR1 SGHDT and CDR2 YYEEEE. The CDR3 runs to 16 residues. CDR3 in DNA: TGTGCCAGCAGCTTGTCCCAGGGTAGTATATTCGGTGGCTACACCTTC. Amino acids: CASSLSQGSIFGGYTF.

CDR3: CATSRTSGESDTQYF. In DNA, the CDR3 is TGTGCCACCAGCCGGACTAGCGGGGAATCAGATACGCAGTATTTT. The chain recombines TRBV15 with TRBJ2-3; 12 bases map to TRBD2. With 5 bases clipped from V and 4 bases from J, the junction kept 4 bases outside the gene matches. The CDR3 is made up of 15 amino acids. The V gene's germline CDR1 is LNHNV and CDR2 YYDKDF (reference sequence).

This clone was seen a single time. This chain joins TRBV18 and TRBJ2-5; tentatively, D is TRBD1 (6 bases). Germline lookup yields CDR1 KGHSH and CDR2 LQKENI. This CDR3 region has 15 residues. Trimming shortened V by 2 bases and J by 2 bases, and 12 bases separated the two germline ends. CDR3: CASSPVSGQQETQYF. The CDR3 DNA reads as TGTGCCAGCTCACCAGTTTCCGGACAGCAAGAGACCCAGTACTTC.

The V call is TRBV5-5, the J call TRBJ1-2, with D unresolved. The V end was cut by 1 base, the J end by 4 bases, with 5 bases between. The CDR3 is 12 amino acids. In germline, CDR1 is SGHKS, CDR2 YYEKEE (reference sequence). CDR3 sequence (DNA): TGTGCCAGCAGCTTGAGGAGCTATGGCTACACCTTC. Amino acids: CASSLRSYGYTF.

The chain joins TRBV27 to TRBJ2-5; 9 positions agree with TRBD2. Germline V gives CDR1 MNHEY, CDR2 SMNVEV (reference sequence). This CDR3 is built from 16 residues. The V gene end was trimmed by 6 bases and the J gene end by 7 bases; junction bases not matched to a gene: 15. The CDR3 sequence is CASSLMGLALGGTQYF. In DNA form, the CDR3 reads TGTGCCAGCAGCCTCATGGGACTAGCCCTCGGTGGGACCCAGTACTTC.